These T cell receptor beta chains were read from a single sample in a study of CD8+ T cells in alopecia areata. The method was immunoSEQ multiplex PCR; TCRdb's version includes in-frame clones alone and lacks a portion of them. Of more than 150,000 clones in the sample, about half were seen once. This material consisted of CD8+ T cells sorted from blood, taken at roughly week 53, from a patient treated with tofacitinib. The receptor set was obtained from a human donor with alopecia areata. CDR3s include the opening cysteine and the closing phenylalanine or tryptophan. The order of the fields is V gene, clone size, D gene, J gene, CDR3 DNA, CDR3 protein. D genes are given only for firm matches. Expanded clones are given a class, and other clones once, few, many or no size at all.

V: TRBV9; size: -; D: -; J: TRBJ2-1; DNA: TGTGCCAGCAGCGTAGATCGGGCGGGGACGAGCTATGAGCAGTTCTTC; CDR3: CASSVDRAGTSYEQFF
V: TRBV12-5; size: few; D: -; J: TRBJ1-4; DNA: TGTGCTAGTGGTTTGGGGAGTGGGAATGAAAAACTGTTTTTT; CDR3: CASGLGSGNEKLFF
V: TRBV6-1; size: -; D: -; J: TRBJ1-2; DNA: TGTGCCAGGTCGGACGGAATAGGCTACACCTTC; CDR3: CARSDGIGYTF
V: TRBV19; size: -; D: -; J: TRBJ1-5; DNA: TGTGCCAGTAGGTTTTTCCGGGACGATCAGCCCCAGCATTTT; CDR3: CASRFFRDDQPQHF
V: TRBV7-2; size: -; D: TRBD2; J: TRBJ2-5; DNA: TGTGCCAGCAGCCCCCTGGGACTAGCGGGGGAGGAGGAGACCCAGTACTTC; CDR3: CASSPLGLAGEEETQYF
V: TRBV6-4; size: few; D: -; J: TRBJ2-7; DNA: TGTGCCAGCAGCACATCCTCCTCCTACGAGCAGTACTTC; CDR3: CASSTSSSYEQYF
V: TRBV30; size: many; D: -; J: TRBJ1-5; DNA: TGTGCCTGGAGTGGAGAAAATAGCAATCAGCCCCAGCATTTT; CDR3: CAWSGENSNQPQHF
V: TRBV7-9; size: -; D: -; J: TRBJ1-1; DNA: TGTGCCAGCAGCTTATTAGGGACTAACACTGAAGCTTTCTTT; CDR3: CASSLLGTNTEAFF
V: TRBV13; size: -; D: -; J: TRBJ1-6; DNA: TGTGCCAGCAGCCTTGCTGGGGGGTATAATTCACCCCTCCACTTT; CDR3: CASSLAGGYNSPLHF
V: TRBV2; size: -; D: -; J: TRBJ2-7; DNA: TGTGCCAGCAGTGAAGCGGGAATCACCTACGAGCAGTACTTC; CDR3: CASSEAGITYEQYF
V: TRBV7-2; size: -; D: -; J: TRBJ2-3; DNA: TGTGCCAGCAGCTGGAGAGACACAGATACGCAGTATTTT; CDR3: CASSWRDTDTQYF